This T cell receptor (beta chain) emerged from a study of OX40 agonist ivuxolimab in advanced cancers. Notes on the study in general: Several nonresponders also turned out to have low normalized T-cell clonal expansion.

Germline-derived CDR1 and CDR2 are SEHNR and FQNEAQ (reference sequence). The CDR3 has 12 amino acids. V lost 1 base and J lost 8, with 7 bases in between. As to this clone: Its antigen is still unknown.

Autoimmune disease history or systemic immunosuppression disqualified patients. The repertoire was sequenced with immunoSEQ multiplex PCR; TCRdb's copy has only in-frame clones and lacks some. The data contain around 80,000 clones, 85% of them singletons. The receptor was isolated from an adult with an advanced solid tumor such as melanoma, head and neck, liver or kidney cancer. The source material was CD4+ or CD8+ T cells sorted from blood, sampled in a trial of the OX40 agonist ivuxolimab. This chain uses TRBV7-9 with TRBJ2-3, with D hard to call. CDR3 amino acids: CASSLGPPTQYF. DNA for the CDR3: TGTGCCAGCAGCTTAGGTCCCCCTACGCAGTATTTT.